The TCR beta chain described here comes from a study of T cell changes during pregnancy in multiple sclerosis. CDR1 is SGHDT, CDR2 YYEEEE, per germline. The CDR3 contains 12 residues. The J segment lost 6 bases and the V segment lost 4 bases, leaving 4 bases of the junction unmatched. Measured with immunoSEQ multiplex PCR; TCRdb has only the in-frame clones, and not every one. The table records 15,000 to 20,000 clones, approximately 88% of them present only once. This sample comprised CD8+ T cells from peripheral blood mononuclear cells, obtained after pregnancy. The clonotype comes from a female donor in good health, enrolled as a control in a pregnancy study. The chain employs TRBV5-6 and TRBJ2-7, with 7 nucleotides matching TRBD1. The CDR3 coding sequence is TGTGCCAGCAGCCAAACAGGGGCCGAGCAGTACTTC. Amino acid sequence: CASSQTGAEQYF.